The following is a T cell receptor (beta chain) sequence with its context. The sample holds a few counts of this clonotype. What antigen it recognizes has not been identified. No base-level quality is on record; no much larger clone is a single base apart. CDR1 and CDR2, per the germline V gene, are SGHRS and YFSETQ. The CDR3 covers 15 residues, taking in both the cysteine and the phenylalanine. This entry keeps only the CDR3 DNA: 45 bases, framed from base 1. Trimming at the junction amounts to 5 bases on V and 2 bases on J, and the germline ends lie 14 bases apart. The sample is drawn from a study of T cells of healthy individuals (dated by TCRdb to 2017 to 2018). Library construction relied on 5' RACE. Sequencing relied on an Illumina MiSeq. The public reads were reanalyzed by TCRdb: fastp trimming at Q25, MiXCR alignment, in-frame beta chains only. Rows are unified per CDR3 protein, each entry keeping the most common DNA and genes. Across this sample there are 50,000 to 55,000 distinct CDR3 sequences, with roughly 14% seen only once. 15% to 20% of the sample rests with the top ten.

The rearrangement combines TRBV5-1 with TRBJ2-1; D gene: possibly TRBD2, on 6 matching bases. The TCR comes from a human donor in good health. Here the CDR3 is given as CASRLAEGTYNEQFF. In nucleotides, the sequence is TGCGCCAGCAGATTAGCGGAGGGAACCTACAATGAGCAGTTCTTC.